This is a list of T cell receptor beta chains from one sample in a study of cytomegalovirus exposure and HLA in healthy donors. Repertoires were generated with immunoSEQ multiplex PCR, while TCRdb's copy carries only in-frame clones and drops some. The sample comprises approximately 97,000 clones, roughly four fifths of which are singletons, and roughly 3.5% rests with the top ten. The sequenced sample was PBMCs. Receptors were obtained from a man in his forties in good health and CMV-seronegative. Both conserved end residues are part of each CDR3. D genes are given only for firm matches.

j_gene	d_gene	v_gene	CDR3aa
TRBJ1-4	NA	TRBV21-1	CASSPPDRFGEKLFF
TRBJ2-3	NA	TRBV6-5	CASSSQGTTDTQYF
TRBJ2-4	TRBD2	TRBV27	CASSSGLAGGLVFKNIQYF
TRBJ2-7	NA	TRBV5-1	CASSLAFSYEQYF
TRBJ1-6	NA	TRBV10-3	CATALQNNSPLHF
TRBJ1-1	NA	TRBV6-1	CASDRGGTEAFF
TRBJ2-6	NA	TRBV6-1	CASSEARGRAGANVLTF
TRBJ1-6	TRBD1	TRBV28	CASSLARRRQGLNSPLHF
TRBJ1-2	NA	TRBV6-1	CASSEGHRFGYGYTF
TRBJ2-7	NA	TRBV10-3	CAIRAVNGHTREQYF
TRBJ1-5	NA	TRBV15	CATSRDLGRRQPQHF
TRBJ1-2	TRBD1	TRBV30	CAWDPQGAGGYTF
TRBJ2-2	NA	TRBV4-1	CASSQDKVGPGRTGELFF
TRBJ1-2	TRBD1	TRBV29-1	CSVEEGGQGSGYTF
TRBJ2-1	TRBD2	TRBV10-3	CAISGTTSGGNNEQFF
TRBJ2-3	NA	TRBV7-9	CASKRETGSADTQYF
TRBJ2-5	TRBD2	TRBV7-9	CASSYPTSGEETQYF
TRBJ1-5	NA	TRBV5-8	CASSLGGSNQPQHF
TRBJ2-7	NA	TRBV5-6	CASSFGDGSSYEQYF
TRBJ1-2	TRBD1	TRBV28	CASSPPPRDSYEYGYTF
TRBJ2-1	TRBD2	TRBV4-2	CASSQVSGGQSYNEQFF
TRBJ2-1	TRBD2	TRBV2	CASSGGLGSGALPYHEQFF
TRBJ1-1	TRBD1	TRBV14	CASSQDGTAPGAFF
TRBJ2-5	NA	TRBV5-1	CASSSLSLQETQYF
TRBJ2-2	NA	TRBV4-2	CASRSRTANTGELFF
TRBJ1-2	NA	TRBV16	CASSQLGDSAYGYTF